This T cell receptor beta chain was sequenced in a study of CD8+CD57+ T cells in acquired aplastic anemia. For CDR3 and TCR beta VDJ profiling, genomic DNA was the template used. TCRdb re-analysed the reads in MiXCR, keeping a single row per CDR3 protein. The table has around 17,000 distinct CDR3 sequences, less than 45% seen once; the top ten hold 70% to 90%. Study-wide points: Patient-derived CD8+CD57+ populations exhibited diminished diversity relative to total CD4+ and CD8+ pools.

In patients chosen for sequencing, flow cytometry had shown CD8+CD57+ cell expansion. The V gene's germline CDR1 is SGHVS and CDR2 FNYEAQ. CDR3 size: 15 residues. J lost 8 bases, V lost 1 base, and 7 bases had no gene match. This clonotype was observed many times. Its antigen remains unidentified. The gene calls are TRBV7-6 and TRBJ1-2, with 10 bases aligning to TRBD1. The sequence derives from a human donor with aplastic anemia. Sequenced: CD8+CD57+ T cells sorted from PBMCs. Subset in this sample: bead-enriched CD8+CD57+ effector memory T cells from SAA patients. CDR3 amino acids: CASSLEETGGHGYTF. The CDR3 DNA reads TGTGCCAGCAGCTTAGAGGAGACAGGGGGCCACGGCTACACCTTC. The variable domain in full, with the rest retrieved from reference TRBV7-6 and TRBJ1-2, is GAGVSQSPRYKVTKRGQDVALRCDPISGHVSLYWYRQALGQGPEFLTYFNYEAQQDKSGLPNDRFSAERPEGSISTLTIQRTEQRDSAMYRCASSLEETGGHGYTFGSGTRLTVV.